The 26 T cell receptor beta chains listed next were all sequenced from one sample in a study of T cells in pancreatic ductal adenocarcinoma. The selected patients with pancreatic ductal adenocarcinoma had surgery but no neoadjuvant therapy. Clones were sequenced by immunoSEQ multiplex PCR, and TCRdb holds only the in-frame ones, with some missing. The sample records some 16,000 clones, more than 70% being singletons. Input material: PBMCs. The receptors here all came from a human donor with pancreatic ductal adenocarcinoma.

The chain combines TRBV6-5 with TRBJ1-2; D unclear. Germline V gives CDR1 MNHEY, CDR2 SVGAGI. The CDR3 is made up of 14 amino acids. V was pared by 6 bases and J by 0 bases, with 11 bases between. In DNA form, the CDR3 reads TGTGCCAGCAGAGTCTCGCTAGCTAACTATGGCTACACCTTC. It is translated as CASRVSLANYGYTF.

The chain links TRBV5-1 to TRBJ2-7; perhaps TRBD1 as D (5 bases). The CDR3 has 13 residues. The germline CDR1 and CDR2 sequences are SGHRS and YFSETQ. V was shortened by 4 bases and J by 2 bases, with 10 bases between the two germline ends. In DNA form, the CDR3 reads TGCGCCAGCAGCCAGGACATAGCCTACGAGCAGTACTTC. Translation gives CASSQDIAYEQYF.

V gene TRBV19 combines with J gene TRBJ2-2; 8 bases fit TRBD1. This CDR3 is built from 15 residues. The junction had 7 bases not matched to a gene; V was cut back by 9 bases and J by 1 base. The germline CDR1 and CDR2 sequences are LNHDA and SQIVND (reference sequence). The CDR3, as DNA: TGTGCCAGCAGACCGGGACAGGTGAACACCGGGGAGCTGTTTTTT. This gives the protein CASRPGQVNTGELFF. The full variable domain, its missing parts supplied by reference TRBV19 and TRBJ2-2, is DGGITQSPKYLFRKEGQNVTLSCEQNLNHDAMYWYRQDPGQGLRLIYYSQIVNDFQKGDIAEGYSVSREKKESFPLTVTSAQKNPTAFYLCASRPGQVNTGELFFGEGSRLTVL.

This rearrangement joins TRBV2 to TRBJ2-1, with D maybe TRBD2 (6 bases). CDR1 and CDR2 (germline): SNHLY, FYNNEI. Trimming removed 3 bases at V and 10 bases at J, with 10 bases between. The CDR3 has 12 amino acids. The CDR3 nucleotides are TGTGCCAGCAGTGAGGTAGGGAGGGAGCAGTTCTTC. It encodes CASSEVGREQFF.

The chain carries TRBV28 and TRBJ1-3; no reliable D call. The CDR3 length is 15 residues. V was pared by 1 base and J by 2 bases, with 9 bases between. CDR1 is MDHEN and CDR2 is SYDVKM in the germline V gene. This CDR3 reads CASSLFGGPGNTIYF. For the CDR3, the DNA is TGTGCCAGCAGTTTATTTGGCGGGCCTGGAAACACCATATATTTT.

The rearrangement links TRBV5-1 to TRBJ2-2; TRBD1 might be the D (5 bases). V was pared by 2 bases and J by 6 bases, with 14 bases between. The CDR3 length is 15 residues. Germline loops: CDR1 SGHRS, CDR2 YFSETQ. The CDR3 reads CASSLGVDGPGELFF. The CDR3 DNA sequence: TGCGCCAGCAGCTTAGGGGTGGACGGGCCCGGGGAGCTGTTTTTT.

V usage is TRBV19 and J usage is TRBJ2-3; 8 positions match TRBD2. Germline V gene sequence: CDR1 LNHDA, CDR2 SQIVND (reference sequence). The CDR3 has 16 amino acids. J was trimmed by 3 bases and V by 3 bases; bases with no gene match: 8. For the CDR3, the DNA is TGTGCCAGTAGTATCGGGGGGGAAGGTCGTACAGATACGCAGTATTTT. As protein: CASSIGGEGRTDTQYF.

The chain carries TRBV10-3 and TRBJ2-7; 9 positions match TRBD1. The V gene's germline CDR1 is ENHRY and CDR2 SYGVKD. This CDR3 contains 14 residues. Unmatched junction bases numbered 6, after V lost 6 bases and J lost 3 bases. The CDR3 region is CAIRPDRGVYEQYF. The CDR3 DNA reads as TGTGCCATCAGGCCGGACAGGGGCGTCTACGAGCAGTACTTC.

This clone was counted a single time. J is TRBJ2-5 and V is TRBV5-4; D remains unclear. The CDR3 extends over 14 amino acids. CDR1 SGHNT and CDR2 YYREEE come from the germline V gene (reference sequence). Trimming stripped 0 bases from V and 0 bases from J, with 6 bases between. CDR3 coding DNA: TGTGCCAGCAGCTTGGGGTCAGACCAAGAGACCCAGTACTTC. Translation gives CASSLGSDQETQYF.

The V call is TRBV28, the J call TRBJ2-7; D perhaps matches TRBD1 (5 bases). The germline CDR1 and CDR2 sequences are MDHEN and SYDVKM. The V end was cut by 4 bases, the J end by 0 bases, with 13 bases between. The CDR3 runs to 15 residues. DNA for the CDR3: TGTGCCAGCAGTTACGACAGCGCTAGCTCCTACGAGCAGTACTTC. It yields the protein CASSYDSASSYEQYF. Complete variable domain (other parts from reference TRBV28 and TRBJ2-7): DVKVTQSSRYLVKRTGEKVFLECVQDMDHENMFWYRQDPGLGLRLIYFSYDVKMKEKGDIPEGYSVSREKKERFSLILESASTNQTSMYLCASSYDSASSYEQYFGPGTRLTVT.

The chain recombines TRBV18 with TRBJ2-1; perhaps TRBD2 as D (6 bases). This CDR3 is 15 amino acids long. Germline CDR1 is KGHSH and CDR2 is LQKENI. V shed 8 bases and J shed 4 bases, with 18 bases lying between them. CDR3 DNA: TGTGCCAGCACCCTTAGAACGGGGGATTACAATGAGCAGTTCTTC. Residues: CASTLRTGDYNEQFF.

Written as DNA, the CDR3 is TGCAGCGCTATTGACAGGCCTGCAACTAATGAAAAACTGTTTTTT. Its protein product is CSAIDRPATNEKLFF. This chain uses TRBV29-1 with TRBJ1-4; a weak D match, TRBD1 (6 bases). This CDR3 region has 15 residues. V was cut by 7 bases and J by 0 bases, with 15 bases left in between. Per germline, CDR1 SQVTM and CDR2 ANQGSEA.

The chain uses TRBV11-2 and TRBJ2-1; 15 nucleotides match TRBD2. V lost 4 bases, J lost 6 bases, and 10 bases stayed unmatched. This CDR3 region has 18 residues. Per germline, CDR1 SGHAT and CDR2 FQNNGV. This CDR3 reads CASSSPGLAGGQANEQFF. The DNA for the CDR3 is TGTGCCAGCAGCTCACCGGGACTAGCGGGGGGCCAAGCCAATGAGCAGTTCTTC.

This chain links TRBV9 with TRBJ1-3; a possible D gene is TRBD1 (6 bases). Germline V gene sequence: CDR1 SGDLS, CDR2 YYNGEE. Trimming took 2 bases from V and 0 from J, leaving 9 bases between them. CDR3 length equals 15 residues. CDR3 in DNA: TGTGCCAGCAGCGTTGGGGGCCTCTCTGGAAACACCATATATTTT. It encodes CASSVGGLSGNTIYF.

CDR3 in amino acids: CASSLAYLGQGNSPLHF. The CDR3, as DNA: TGTGCCAGCAGCTTAGCGTATTTGGGACAGGGTAATTCACCCCTCCACTTT. This chain joins TRBV7-2 and TRBJ1-6, with TRBD1 identical over 9 bases. The CDR3 consists of 17 residues. Germline CDR1 and CDR2: SGHTA and FQGNSA. V lost 0 bases to trimming and J lost 6 bases; unmatched junction nucleotides: 6. The full variable domain, rest sourced from reference TRBV7-2 and TRBJ1-6, is GAGVSQSPSNKVTEKGKDVELRCDPISGHTALYWYRQSLGQGLEFLIYFQGNSAPDKSGLPSDRFSAERTGGSVSTLTIQRTQQEDSAVYLCASSLAYLGQGNSPLHFGNGTRLTVT.

The CDR3 bases are TGTGCCAGCAGTTCGGGACAGGGGGGCAATCAGCCCCAGCATTTT. Its translation is CASSSGQGGNQPQHF. The chain combines TRBV28 with TRBJ1-5, with 11 bases that match TRBD1. V shed 4 bases, J shed 2 bases, and the junction held 1 base outside the gene matches. Germline-derived CDR1 and CDR2 are MDHEN and SYDVKM. The CDR3 has 15 amino acids. The variable domain in full, completed from reference TRBV28 and TRBJ1-5, reads DVKVTQSSRYLVKRTGEKVFLECVQDMDHENMFWYRQDPGLGLRLIYFSYDVKMKEKGDIPEGYSVSREKKERFSLILESASTNQTSMYLCASSSGQGGNQPQHFGDGTRLSIL.

The CDR3 loop is CASSNRGVGGNYGYTF. CDR3 in DNA: TGTGCCAGTAGTAACAGGGGAGTAGGTGGAAACTATGGCTACACCTTC. The chain employs TRBV19 and TRBJ1-2; 7 positions match TRBD1. Per the germline V gene, CDR1 is LNHDA and CDR2 is SQIVND (reference sequence). The CDR3 is 16 residues long. Trimming removed 4 bases from V and 2 bases from J; junction bases left unmatched: 10. Using reference TRBV19 and TRBJ1-2 for the parts outside the CDR3, the full variable domain is DGGITQSPKYLFRKEGQNVTLSCEQNLNHDAMYWYRQDPGQGLRLIYYSQIVNDFQKGDIAEGYSVSREKKESFPLTVTSAQKNPTAFYLCASSNRGVGGNYGYTFGSGTRLTVV.

In this sample, this clone turned up once. The genes are TRBV5-1 and TRBJ1-1; possible D gene TRBD1, 5 bases. Trimming left V 5 bases short and J 1 base short, with 9 bases between. The CDR3 runs 13 residues. Looked up from germline, CDR1 is SGHRS and CDR2 is YFSETQ. CDR3 in DNA: TGCGCCAGCAGGGTCCAGGGGAACACTGAAGCTTTCTTT. It is translated as CASRVQGNTEAFF.

V gene TRBV4-1 combines with J gene TRBJ1-1, with 8 nucleotides matching TRBD1. The germline V gene encodes CDR1 MGHRA and CDR2 YSYEKL. The CDR3 spans 17 residues. The ends lost 4 bases at V and 1 base at J; junction bases unmatched: 11. The CDR3 nucleotides are TGCGCCAGCAGCCCCCCTCGTGACAGGGGACCGAACACTGAAGCTTTCTTT. Its protein product is CASSPPRDRGPNTEAFF.

The chain has TRBV5-4 and TRBJ1-2; TRBD1 agrees at 7 bases. Germline CDR1 and CDR2: SGHNT and YYREEE (reference sequence). The CDR3 sequence is 15 residues long. V was pared by 4 bases and J by 5 bases, with 11 bases of the junction left unmatched. The DNA for the CDR3 is TGTGCCAGCAGCCCAGGGACAGTGAATATTTATGGCTACACCTTC. Translated: CASSPGTVNIYGYTF.

The CDR3 here is CASSPNPPGNNQPQHF. The CDR3 nucleotides read TGTGCCAGCTCACCAAACCCCCCAGGCAACAATCAGCCCCAGCATTTT. The V and J genes are TRBV18 and TRBJ1-5, with unresolved D. Germline V gene sequence: CDR1 KGHSH, CDR2 LQKENI. V was trimmed by 2 bases and J by 3 bases, leaving 14 bases between them. This CDR3 has 16 residues.

The chain has TRBV28 and TRBJ1-2, with D possibly TRBD1 on 5 matching bases. Germline V gene data show CDR1 as MDHEN and CDR2 as SYDVKM. Trimming removed 3 bases at V and 8 bases at J, with 10 bases between. The CDR3 length is 12 residues. The CDR3: CASSLGGRGYTF. The CDR3, as DNA: TGTGCCAGCAGTTTGGGGGGTAGGGGCTACACCTTC.

The chain recombines TRBV6-4 with TRBJ1-5; 8 nucleotides line up with TRBD1. The CDR3 length is 14 residues. The trim removed 5 bases at V and 7 bases at J, leaving 7 bases unmatched. The germline V gene encodes CDR1 MRHNA and CDR2 SNTAGT. The CDR3 loop reads CASSPDRGAQPQHF. DNA for the CDR3: TGTGCCAGCAGTCCCGACAGGGGAGCCCAGCCCCAGCATTTT.

The chain joins TRBV5-1 to TRBJ1-5; weak D call: TRBD1 (5 bases). V was pared by 4 bases and J by 5 bases, with 16 bases between. CDR3 size: 15 residues. Germline V gene data show CDR1 as SGHRS and CDR2 as YFSETQ. The chain's CDR3 is CASSPRGTDDQPQHF. The DNA for the CDR3 is TGCGCCAGCAGCCCGCGCGGGACCGACGATCAGCCCCAGCATTTT. Full variable domain (outside the CDR3, taken from reference TRBV5-1 and TRBJ1-5): KAGVTQTPRYLIKTRGQQVTLSCSPISGHRSVSWYQQTPGQGLQFLFEYFSETQRNKGNFPGRFSGRQFSNSRSEMNVSTLELGDSALYLCASSPRGTDDQPQHFGDGTRLSIL.

The chain joins TRBV19 to TRBJ2-3; D gene uncertain. The CDR3 sequence is 12 residues long. The germline V gene has CDR1 LNHDA and CDR2 SQIVND (reference sequence). V lost 4 bases to trimming and J lost 2 bases, with 4 bases between them. CDR3 in DNA: TGTGCCAGTAGTACCTTCACAGATACGCAGTATTTT. This sequence encodes CASSTFTDTQYF.

The chain links TRBV19 to TRBJ2-1, with D perhaps TRBD1 (5 bases). The germline V gene encodes CDR1 LNHDA and CDR2 SQIVND (reference sequence). The CDR3 covers 13 residues. The V and J ends lost 7 bases and 5 bases respectively, with 12 bases between them. CDR3 bases: TGTGCCAGTAACGGAAAGACAGACAATGAGCAGTTCTTC. This sequence encodes CASNGKTDNEQFF.